Sequencing of this TCR beta chain was carried out in a study of T cell responses to AZD1222 COVID-19 vaccine listed by TCRdb under 2021. Describing the broader study: A total of 233 trial participants underwent TCR sequencing, of whom about 200 had received two doses of AZD1222 and about 25 had received two doses of the MenACWY control vaccine. Enrollment into the trials was organized by age into subgroups of 18-55, 56-69 and 70-plus years, and those subgroups contained roughly 150, 30 and 60 TCR-sequenced participants, respectively. What the research found in general, with its limitations: Conclusions about previously exposed vaccinees are limited, since just six AZD1222 recipients were seropositive for SARS-CoV-2 at baseline. Epitopes outside the regions mutated in the B.1.351 and B.1.1.7 variants were reportedly recognized by nearly half of the unique spike-specific TCRs. The 56-69-year group was small, and its depth increase did not reach significance, likely because of low power. No day 14 peak-response samples were available, so repertoires were characterized only after the peak T cell response. Most participants were white British and females outnumbered males, and the authors suggested that clonal diversity may have been underestimated. After two AZD1222 doses, spike-specific TCR breadth and depth were significantly higher than at day 0 and than in MenACWY recipients. Vaccine-associated CD4 TCRs spanned the whole spike protein, with dominant responses in regions 160-218 and 743-854.

The CDR3 regions of human TCRbeta chains were analyzed by immunosequencing. Turning to the authors' computational methods: Repertoire TCRs were checked for matches against a reference library of SARS-CoV-2-specific TCRs that had been generated using the MIRA antigen-specificity platform. Breadth meant the fraction of unique TCRs that were SARS-CoV-2-associated, whereas depth meant the fraction of total T cells that were SARS-CoV-2-associated. Using the MIRA data, each spike-specific TCR was mapped to the spike region that the TCR reacts to and placed in a CD4 or CD8 class. Log10-transformed breadth and depth values were compared by one-way ANOVA with Sidak's multiple comparisons tests. In its TCRdb copy, this immuneACCESS table keeps in-frame sequences only and misses some clones. Where compared with another copy, unresolved V genes explain less than half of these, and the others have no known cause. The V and J calls and the clone size are those of that table, but D and trimming were determined from the DNA. This sample gives 70,000 to 95,000 clones in total; 85% to 90% of them show up just once. 2.5% to 3% of the sample comes from the top ten.

From the cysteine through the phenylalanine, the CDR3 covers 13 amino acids. Here the CDR3 DNA is all that survives: 39 bases in frame from base 1. CDR1 and CDR2, per the germline V gene, are MNHEY and SVGEGT. V is clipped by 2 bases and J by 0 bases, and the sequence between their germline boundaries is 4 bases long. On this clone itself: Which antigen it targets is not known. Base qualities are not provided; no much larger clone lies one nucleotide away.

The time point tag for this specimen amounts to: baseline before first vaccination. Sample treatment or condition, as interpreted from the label and publication: meningococcal conjugate vaccine given as trial control. Vaccinee samples were obtained from the UK trials COV001 and COV002, which included a single-blind randomized controlled phase 2/3 trial of AZD1222 (ChAdOx1 nCoV-19) in healthy adults. For TCRbeta chain sequencing, PBMC samples from trial participants were taken at day 0 and at day 28 after the second dose. The chain is made from TRBV6-2 or TRBV6-3 and TRBJ1-1, with the D gene call left open. The specimen comprised peripheral blood, sampled on day 0 of MenACWY control vaccination. The receptor was isolated from an adult in good health. The sequence in DNA is TGTGCCAGCAGTTACGTGGTGAACACTGAAGCTTTCTTT. Its protein reads: CASSYVVNTEAFF.